This is a list of T cell receptor beta chains from one sample in a study of technical replicates of blood from several donors. The data were produced by immunoSEQ multiplex PCR, yet TCRdb's version contains in-frame clones alone and is incomplete. The sample consists of tens of thousands of clones, around 94% of them appearing once. The sequenced sample consisted of T cells isolated from PBMCs. The receptors come from a human donor in good health. The conserved cysteine and the conserved F or W are not part of the CDR3 here. Clone size is stated in some rows and not others, as once, few, many or a class when expanded.

j_call	clone_size	v_call	cdr3_aa
TRBJ2-7	.	TRBV4-1	ASSQDPASSYEQY
TRBJ2-7	.	TRBV5-4	ASSLIYRSTYEQY
TRBJ1-1	few	TRBV6-5	ASRQGFEAF
TRBJ1-5	.	TRBV18	ASSKGQGRQPQH
TRBJ2-1	.	TRBV13	ASSPHTSGPYNEQF
TRBJ2-1	.	TRBV29-1	SVGLGDNEQF
TRBJ1-4	.	TRBV14	ASSQEQGAKLF
TRBJ1-1	.	TRBV25-1	ASSEYGGTEAF
TRBJ1-1	.	TRBV6-5	ASSPTISMNTEAF
TRBJ1-4	.	TRBV6-1	ASSEEGQGEKLF
TRBJ2-1	.	TRBV4-3	ASSPHRDLIEQF
TRBJ1-5	.	TRBV6-6	ASSGTGPSPPQH
TRBJ2-7	.	TRBV9	ASSVDAGGSSEQY
TRBJ1-2	.	TRBV6-4	ASSGVPRYGYT
TRBJ2-1	.	TRBV4-3	ASSQDGGDMGEQF
TRBJ2-7	.	TRBV7-3	ASSLTTGYEQY
TRBJ2-1	.	TRBV30	AWSLTRNNEQF
TRBJ2-1	.	TRBV28	ASRIYDEQF
TRBJ2-1	.	TRBV14	ASSPRQGPSSYNEQF
TRBJ1-4	few	TRBV5-5	ASSGSVSVNEKLF
TRBJ2-5	.	TRBV27	ASSWGLPDQETQY
TRBJ2-5	.	TRBV28	ASSLIAGGSETQY
TRBJ1-5	.	TRBV6-5	ASSLTGTQPQH
TRBJ2-1	.	TRBV9	ASSVGDSTFYNEQF
TRBJ1-1	.	TRBV27	ASNEYRGITSTEAF
TRBJ1-3	.	TRBV30	AWSSGYSGNTIY
TRBJ2-7	.	TRBV2	ASSGLAGKGEQY
TRBJ1-5	few	TRBV4-3	ASSQSGQTNQPQH
TRBJ1-1	few	TRBV14	ASSMNRGSEAF
TRBJ1-5	.	TRBV19	ASSRGQASVGQPQH